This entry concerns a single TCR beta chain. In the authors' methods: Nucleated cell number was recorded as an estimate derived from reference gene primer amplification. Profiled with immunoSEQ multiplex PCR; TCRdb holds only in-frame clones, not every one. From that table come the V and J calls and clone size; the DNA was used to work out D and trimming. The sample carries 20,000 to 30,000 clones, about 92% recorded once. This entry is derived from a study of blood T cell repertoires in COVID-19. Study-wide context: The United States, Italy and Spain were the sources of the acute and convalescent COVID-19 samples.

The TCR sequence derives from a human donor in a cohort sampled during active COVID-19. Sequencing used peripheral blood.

The CDR3 DNA follows: TGCGCCAGCAGTGACAGGGGGCTTAACACCGGGGAGCTGTTTTTT. Translating gives CASSDRGLNTGELFF. The chain uses TRBV10-2 and TRBJ2-2, with TRBD1 matching over 8 bases. Looked up from germline, CDR1 is WSHSY and CDR2 is SAAADI. This CDR3 comprises 15 residues. The J segment lost 2 bases and the V segment lost 3 bases, leaving 2 bases of the junction unmatched.